This T cell receptor (beta chain) was sequenced during a study of breast tumors, draining lymph nodes, adjacent tissues. Study-level findings and limits: Findings are consistent with lymph node origin and intratumoral expansion of most tumor T cells. Tumors had less TCR diversity than lymph nodes, more than nontumor tissue. Tumor T cell lymph node origin was a supported hypothesis, not proven.

TCRdb ran MiXCR on the multiplex PCR reads and lists one entry per CDR3 protein. Of approximately 280,000 distinct CDR3 sequences in the sample, around 30% were seen once. The V end was cut by 6 bases, the J end by 9 bases, with 9 bases between. Germline V gene sequence: CDR1 MNHEY, CDR2 SVGAGI. The CDR3 sequence is 11 residues long. Breast cancer patients provided tissue from their axillary draining lymph nodes. In regard to this clonotype: Its antigen remains unknown. A single base separates this from a much larger clone, so it may be a read error.

This sequence was found in a female donor with breast cancer. Some clones in this sample may be carry-over from other donors' samples. Material: axillary lymph node tissue. The V and J genes are TRBV6-5 and TRBJ2-1; D unresolved. The CDR3 nucleotides are TGTGCCAGCAGGCACGTGGGTGAGCAGTTCTTC. Translation gives CASRHVGEQFF.